A selection of T cell receptor beta chains follows, all from one sample in a study of blood T cell repertoires in COVID-19. The table came from immunoSEQ multiplex PCR; TCRdb's copy has only in-frame clones and leaves some out. Found here are fewer than 350,000 clones, roughly 85% of them singletons; the top ten hold 6% to 9%. Source material: peripheral blood. The receptors come from a human donor in a cohort sampled during active COVID-19. The CDR3 runs from the conserved cysteine through the conserved F or W. Fields, in order: J gene, D gene, clone size, V gene, CDR3 protein, CDR3 DNA. The D gene is left open where the match is weak. Clone size, where shown, is once, few, many, or a class for clones that have expanded.

j_gene: TRBJ2-3; d_gene: TRBD2; abundance: NA; v_gene: TRBV9; CDR3aa: CASSPRSWAGGTDTQYF; CDR3nt: TGTGCCAGCAGCCCACGGAGCTGGGCGGGGGGCACAGATACGCAGTATTTT
j_gene: TRBJ1-1; d_gene: NA; abundance: few; v_gene: TRBV2; CDR3aa: CASGEGNTEAFF; CDR3nt: TGTGCCAGCGGGGAGGGGAACACTGAAGCTTTCTTT
j_gene: TRBJ2-7; d_gene: TRBD2; abundance: many; v_gene: TRBV5-1; CDR3aa: CASRTSGGAYEQYF; CDR3nt: TGCGCCAGCCGAACTAGCGGGGGGGCCTACGAGCAGTACTTC
j_gene: TRBJ1-1; d_gene: TRBD1; abundance: NA; v_gene: TRBV18; CDR3aa: CASSPDRGRTEAFF; CDR3nt: TGTGCCAGCTCACCCGACAGGGGGCGGACTGAAGCTTTCTTT
j_gene: TRBJ1-1; d_gene: NA; abundance: few; v_gene: TRBV23-1; CDR3aa: CASCKRGGVMNTEAFF; CDR3nt: TGCGCCAGCTGCAAAAGGGGGGGTGTCATGAACACTGAAGCTTTCTTT
j_gene: TRBJ1-5; d_gene: NA; abundance: NA; v_gene: TRBV19; CDR3aa: CASTEVGGRQPQHF; CDR3nt: TGTGCCAGTACAGAAGTGGGGGGTCGTCAGCCCCAGCATTTT
j_gene: TRBJ2-7; d_gene: TRBD1; abundance: once; v_gene: TRBV2; CDR3aa: CASSYDRDEQYF; CDR3nt: TGTGCCAGCAGTTACGACAGGGACGAGCAGTACTTC
j_gene: TRBJ2-5; d_gene: TRBD1; abundance: NA; v_gene: TRBV4-2; CDR3aa: CASSLNRGLGETQYF; CDR3nt: TGTGCCAGCAGCCTCAACAGGGGGCTTGGAGAGACCCAGTACTTC
j_gene: TRBJ1-2; d_gene: NA; abundance: NA; v_gene: TRBV12-3/TRBV12-4; CDR3aa: CASSLGGSNGYTF; CDR3nt: TGTGCCAGCAGTTTAGGCGGCAGTAATGGCTACACCTTC
j_gene: TRBJ2-5; d_gene: NA; abundance: NA; v_gene: TRBV19; CDR3aa: CASSIAGASFETQYF; CDR3nt: TGTGCCAGTAGTATCGCGGGGGCGAGCTTCGAGACCCAGTACTTC
j_gene: TRBJ2-4; d_gene: TRBD1; abundance: few; v_gene: TRBV6-2/TRBV6-3; CDR3aa: CASSYDRGREDIQYF; CDR3nt: TGTGCCAGCAGTTACGACAGGGGGCGCGAGGACATTCAGTACTTC
j_gene: TRBJ1-5; d_gene: TRBD1; abundance: NA; v_gene: TRBV24-1; CDR3aa: CATSGDRGGYQPQHF; CDR3nt: TGTGCCACCAGTGGGGACAGGGGAGGGTATCAGCCCCAGCATTTT
j_gene: TRBJ1-2; d_gene: TRBD1; abundance: few; v_gene: TRBV6-5; CDR3aa: CASSYGQGAAYGYTF; CDR3nt: TGTGCCAGCAGTTACGGACAGGGGGCCGCCTATGGCTACACCTTC
j_gene: TRBJ2-7; d_gene: TRBD2; abundance: NA; v_gene: TRBV5-6; CDR3aa: CASSFGLAGDISSYEQYF; CDR3nt: TGTGCCAGCAGCTTCGGACTAGCGGGGGATATAAGCTCCTACGAGCAGTACTTC
j_gene: TRBJ2-1; d_gene: NA; abundance: NA; v_gene: TRBV11-3; CDR3aa: CASSSERGEQFF; CDR3nt: TGTGCCAGCAGCTCGGAACGGGGTGAGCAGTTCTTC
j_gene: TRBJ1-5; d_gene: TRBD1; abundance: few; v_gene: TRBV6-5; CDR3aa: CASILTGGNQPQHF; CDR3nt: TGTGCCAGCATCTTGACAGGGGGCAATCAGCCCCAGCATTTT
j_gene: TRBJ1-1; d_gene: NA; abundance: NA; v_gene: TRBV7-6; CDR3aa: CASSLEKFGQMNTEAFF; CDR3nt: TGTGCCAGCAGCTTAGAGAAATTTGGACAGATGAACACTGAAGCTTTCTTT
j_gene: TRBJ2-3; d_gene: TRBD1; abundance: NA; v_gene: TRBV14; CDR3aa: CASNSGQGQDTQYF; CDR3nt: TGTGCCAGCAACTCGGGACAGGGACAAGATACGCAGTATTTT
j_gene: TRBJ1-2; d_gene: NA; abundance: NA; v_gene: TRBV6-4; CDR3aa: CASSPGDLRANYGYTF; CDR3nt: TGTGCCAGCAGTCCCGGGGATCTGCGAGCTAACTATGGCTACACCTTC
j_gene: TRBJ1-2; d_gene: NA; abundance: NA; v_gene: TRBV7-6; CDR3aa: CASSLGGRVEDGYTF; CDR3nt: TGTGCCAGCAGCTTAGGTGGGCGGGTCGAGGATGGCTACACCTTC
j_gene: TRBJ1-4; d_gene: NA; abundance: NA; v_gene: TRBV6-5; CDR3aa: CASRPPGIREKLFF; CDR3nt: TGTGCCAGCAGGCCACCAGGGATCCGGGAAAAACTGTTTTTT
j_gene: TRBJ1-4; d_gene: NA; abundance: NA; v_gene: TRBV11-2; CDR3aa: CASSSRTAATNEKLFF; CDR3nt: TGTGCCAGCAGCTCCCGGACAGCCGCAACTAATGAAAAACTGTTTTTT
j_gene: TRBJ1-2; d_gene: TRBD1; abundance: NA; v_gene: TRBV20-1; CDR3aa: CSASGSGGVYGYTF; CDR3nt: TGCAGTGCTAGTGGCTCAGGGGGCGTCTATGGCTACACCTTC
j_gene: TRBJ2-7; d_gene: NA; abundance: NA; v_gene: TRBV20-1; CDR3aa: CSADYEGQQYF; CDR3nt: TGCAGTGCTGATTACGAGGGCCAGCAGTACTTC
j_gene: TRBJ1-1; d_gene: NA; abundance: NA; v_gene: TRBV7-9; CDR3aa: CASSLDSPNTEAFF; CDR3nt: TGTGCCAGCAGCTTGGACAGCCCGAACACTGAAGCTTTCTTT
j_gene: TRBJ2-5; d_gene: NA; abundance: NA; v_gene: TRBV21-1; CDR3aa: CASSNYGPPGRFILETQYF; CDR3nt: TGTGCCAGCAGCAATTATGGGCCTCCCGGTAGGTTCATTTTGGAGACCCAGTACTTC
j_gene: TRBJ1-1; d_gene: NA; abundance: NA; v_gene: TRBV6-5; CDR3aa: CASWGGLGAEAFF; CDR3nt: TGTGCCAGCTGGGGAGGCCTGGGTGCTGAAGCTTTCTTT
j_gene: TRBJ2-5; d_gene: NA; abundance: NA; v_gene: TRBV5-6; CDR3aa: CASSWGREETQYF; CDR3nt: TGTGCCAGCAGCTGGGGCAGGGAAGAGACCCAGTACTTC
j_gene: TRBJ2-7; d_gene: NA; abundance: NA; v_gene: TRBV4-1; CDR3aa: CASSQGPGVEQYF; CDR3nt: TGCGCCAGCAGCCAAGGACCGGGAGTCGAGCAGTACTTC
j_gene: TRBJ2-7; d_gene: NA; abundance: few; v_gene: TRBV3-1/TRBV3-2; CDR3aa: CASSPGLNSYEQYF; CDR3nt: TGTGCCAGCAGCCCCGGACTGAACTCCTACGAGCAGTACTTC
j_gene: TRBJ1-3; d_gene: NA; abundance: NA; v_gene: TRBV10-3; CDR3aa: CAISELQASGNTIYF; CDR3nt: TGTGCCATCAGTGAGTTACAGGCCTCTGGAAACACCATATATTTT
j_gene: TRBJ1-4; d_gene: TRBD1; abundance: NA; v_gene: TRBV6-5; CDR3aa: CASSYSGQDGYEKLFF; CDR3nt: TGTGCCAGCAGTTACTCCGGACAGGACGGGTATGAAAAACTGTTTTTT
j_gene: TRBJ1-2; d_gene: TRBD1; abundance: NA; v_gene: TRBV25-1; CDR3aa: CASRRGQDYGYTF; CDR3nt: TGTGCCAGCAGACGGGGACAGGACTATGGCTACACCTTC
j_gene: TRBJ1-4; d_gene: TRBD1; abundance: NA; v_gene: TRBV10-2; CDR3aa: CASRKGGLNEKLFF; CDR3nt: TGCGCCAGCAGGAAAGGGGGCCTTAATGAAAAACTGTTTTTT
j_gene: TRBJ1-1; d_gene: NA; abundance: NA; v_gene: TRBV27; CDR3aa: CASSLDRRTEAFF; CDR3nt: TGTGCCAGCAGTCTCGACCGGAGGACTGAAGCTTTCTTT
j_gene: TRBJ1-5; d_gene: TRBD1; abundance: once; v_gene: TRBV2; CDR3aa: CASSESGTGGYSNQPQHF; CDR3nt: TGTGCCAGCAGTGAATCCGGGACAGGGGGTTATAGCAATCAGCCCCAGCATTTT